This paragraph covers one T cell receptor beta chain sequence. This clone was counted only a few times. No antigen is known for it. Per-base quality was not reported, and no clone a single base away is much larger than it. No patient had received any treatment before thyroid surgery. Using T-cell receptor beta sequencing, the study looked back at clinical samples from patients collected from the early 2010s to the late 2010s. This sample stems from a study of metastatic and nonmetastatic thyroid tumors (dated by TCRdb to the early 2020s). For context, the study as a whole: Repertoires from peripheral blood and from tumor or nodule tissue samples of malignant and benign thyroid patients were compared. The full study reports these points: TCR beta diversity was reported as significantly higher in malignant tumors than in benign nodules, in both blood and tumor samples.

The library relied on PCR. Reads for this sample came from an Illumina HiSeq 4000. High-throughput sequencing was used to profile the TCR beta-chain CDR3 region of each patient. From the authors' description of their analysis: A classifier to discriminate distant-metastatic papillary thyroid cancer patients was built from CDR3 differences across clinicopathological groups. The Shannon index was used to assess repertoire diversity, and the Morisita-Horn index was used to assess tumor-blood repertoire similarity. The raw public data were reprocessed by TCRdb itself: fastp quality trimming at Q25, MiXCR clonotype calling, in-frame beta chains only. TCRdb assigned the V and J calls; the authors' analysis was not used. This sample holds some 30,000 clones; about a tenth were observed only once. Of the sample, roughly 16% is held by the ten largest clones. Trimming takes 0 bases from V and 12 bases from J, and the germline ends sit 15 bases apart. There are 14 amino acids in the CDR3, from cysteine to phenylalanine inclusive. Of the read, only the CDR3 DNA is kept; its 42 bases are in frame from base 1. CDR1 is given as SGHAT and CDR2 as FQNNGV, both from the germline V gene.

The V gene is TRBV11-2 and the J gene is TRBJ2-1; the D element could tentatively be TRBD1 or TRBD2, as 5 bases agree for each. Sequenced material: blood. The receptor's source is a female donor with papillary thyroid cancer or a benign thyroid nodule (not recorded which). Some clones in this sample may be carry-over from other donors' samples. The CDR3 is CASSLDQRWGGQFF. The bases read TGTGCCAGCAGCTTAGATCAGCGGTGGGGCGGGCAGTTCTTC. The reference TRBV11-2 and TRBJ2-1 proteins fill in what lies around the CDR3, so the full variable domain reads EAGVAQSPRYKIIEKRQSVAFWCNPISGHATLYWYQQILGQGPKLLIQFQNNGVVDDSQLPKDRFSAERLKGVDSTLKIQPAKLEDSAVYLCASSLDQRWGGQFFGPGTRLTVL.